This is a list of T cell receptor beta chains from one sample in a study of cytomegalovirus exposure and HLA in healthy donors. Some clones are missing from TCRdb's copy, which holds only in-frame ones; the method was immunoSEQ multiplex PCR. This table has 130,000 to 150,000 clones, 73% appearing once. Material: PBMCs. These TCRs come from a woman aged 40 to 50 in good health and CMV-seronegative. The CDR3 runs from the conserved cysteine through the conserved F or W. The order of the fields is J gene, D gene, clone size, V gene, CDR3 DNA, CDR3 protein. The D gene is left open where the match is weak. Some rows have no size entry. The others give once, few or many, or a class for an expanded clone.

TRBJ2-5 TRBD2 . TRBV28 TGTGCCAGCAGTTCAGGACTAGATTACGTAGAGACCCAGTACTTC CASSSGLDYVETQYF
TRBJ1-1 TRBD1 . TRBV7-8 TGTGCCAGCAGCTCCTCGTTCGACAGGGAAATTGAAGCTTTCTTT CASSSSFDREIEAFF
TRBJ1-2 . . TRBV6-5 TGTGCCAGCAGGTCCGACAGCACACCTAACTATGGCTACACCTTC CASRSDSTPNYGYTF
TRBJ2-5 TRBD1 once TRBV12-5 TGTGCTAGTGGTGACGGGAACACAGGGGATTGGACCCAGTACTTC CASGDGNTGDWTQYF
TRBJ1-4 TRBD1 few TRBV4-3 TGCGCCAGCAGCCACTCCTATGACAGGGTCGGTGAAAAACTGTTTTTT CASSHSYDRVGEKLFF
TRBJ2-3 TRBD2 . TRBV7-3 TGTGCCAGCAGCTTGGATGGGACTAGCGGGGGAACGAGGGATTTT CASSLDGTSGGTRDF
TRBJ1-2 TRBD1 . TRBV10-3 TGTGCCATCAGTCAGACAGGGGAGGGAGGCTACACCTTC CAISQTGEGGYTF
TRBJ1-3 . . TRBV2 TGTGCCAGCAGTGAGTCGGGAAGCTCTGGAAACACCATATATTTT CASSESGSSGNTIYF
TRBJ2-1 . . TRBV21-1 TGTGCCAGCAGCAACTGGACTAGTCACTATGAGCAGTTCTTC CASSNWTSHYEQFF
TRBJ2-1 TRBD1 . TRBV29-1 TGCAGCGTTAGGGGGACAGGGAGGATCAATGAGCAGTTCTTC CSVRGTGRINEQFF
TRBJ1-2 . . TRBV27 TGTGCCAGCAGTTTAAACAAAGCGGGCTATGGCTACACCTTC CASSLNKAGYGYTF
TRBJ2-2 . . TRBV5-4 TGTGCCAGCAGCTTGGGACAAGTGGTATTCGCCGGGGAGCTGTTTTTT CASSLGQVVFAGELFF
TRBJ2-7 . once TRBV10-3 TGTGCCATCGCGAGGGAGGGGGCCTACGAGCAGTACTTC CAIAREGAYEQYF
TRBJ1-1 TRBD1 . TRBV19 TGTGCCAGTGGTGGAGGACAGGGGCGTAATGAAGCTTTCTTT CASGGGQGRNEAFF
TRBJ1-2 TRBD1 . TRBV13 TGTGCCAGCAGCTTAAGACAGGGGGCATCCGATGACTACACCTTC CASSLRQGASDDYTF
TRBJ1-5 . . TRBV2 TGTGCCAGCAGTGAAGCGCAAGAGCTTACGGCCCAGCATTTT CASSEAQELTAQHF
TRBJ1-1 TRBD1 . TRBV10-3 TGTGCCATCAGGGACGACAGGGAATGGGACACTGAAGCTTTCTTT CAIRDDREWDTEAFF
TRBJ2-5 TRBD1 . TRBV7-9 TGTTCCAGCAGGTCCTCCGGGACAGGGGAAGAGACCCAGTACTTC CSSRSSGTGEETQYF
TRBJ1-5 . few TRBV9 TGTGCCAGCAGCGTAGTAGCAGAACCTAGCAATCAGCCCCAGCATTTT CASSVVAEPSNQPQHF
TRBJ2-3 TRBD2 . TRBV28 TGTGCCAGCACCCTTAGCGGGGGGGCGGCAGATACGCAGTATTTT CASTLSGGAADTQYF
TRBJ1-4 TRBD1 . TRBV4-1 TGCGCCAGCAGCCAAGAGGACAGGGACTATGAAAAACTGTTTTTT CASSQEDRDYEKLFF
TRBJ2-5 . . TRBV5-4 TGTGCCAGCAGCTTGGCCTCCAGGGGCCCTCAAGAGACCCAGTACTTC CASSLASRGPQETQYF
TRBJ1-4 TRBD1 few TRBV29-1 TGCAGCTTTCAGGGGGCATCGGAAAAACTGTTTTTT CSFQGASEKLFF
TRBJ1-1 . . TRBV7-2 TGTGCCAGCAGCTCACAGGGCACTGAAGCTTTCTTT CASSSQGTEAFF
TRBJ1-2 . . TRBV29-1 TGCAGCGCCGAAAGGACAGAAGATAACTATGGCTACACCTTC CSAERTEDNYGYTF
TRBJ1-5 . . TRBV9 TGTGCCAGCAGCGCGGGATATAGCAATCAGCCCCAGCATTTT CASSAGYSNQPQHF
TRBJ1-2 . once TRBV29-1 TGCAGCGTTAGGTCCCAGGGTCTGCGTGGCTACACCTTC CSVRSQGLRGYTF